One and the same sample provided the 7 T cell receptor beta chains below, sequenced in a study of shared clonotypes between healthy human individuals (dated by TCRdb to 2018 to 2021). The library came from the immunoSEQ multiplex PCR assay. In its TCRdb copy, this immuneACCESS table keeps in-frame sequences only and misses some clones. Where compared with another copy, unresolved V genes explain less than half of these, and the others have no known cause. In all, the sample holds approximately 1,500,000 clones, and roughly 97% of those were seen once. The top ten hold 0.95% to 1.5% of the sample. The sample taken for sequencing was naive CD4+ T cells sorted from blood. This sample's cell subset or site label indicates: CD45RA+ positively selected. The source is a young man in good health.

The chain has TRBV7-9 and TRBJ2-3; a possible D gene is TRBD2 (6 bases). The CDR3 length is 13 residues. Germline CDR1 SEHNR, CDR2 FQNEAQ (reference sequence). V dropped 5 bases and J dropped 13 bases, with 19 bases sitting between them. The CDR3 is CASSPGDSGSEYF. The CDR3 DNA reads TGTGCCAGCAGCCCCGGGGACTCCGGGTCGGAGTATTTT.

This chain connects TRBV4-3 to TRBJ2-1; 10 bases line up with TRBD2. The CDR3 sequence is 18 residues long. Germline V gene lookup returns CDR1 LGHNA and CDR2 YSLEER. V trimming: 0 bases; J trimming: 7 bases; junction bases outside the gene matches: 12. The CDR3, as DNA: TGCGCCAGCAGCCAAGATAGCCTAGCGGGAGAGAGAGCGAATGAGCAGTTCTTC. Protein: CASSQDSLAGERANEQFF.

As regards this clone: Additional DNA sequences in this sample encode the identical CDR3. The chain is built from TRBV5-1 and TRBJ1-1, with D uncertain. The germline V gene encodes CDR1 SGHRS and CDR2 YFSETQ. This CDR3 region has 13 residues. Trimming took 4 bases from V and 1 from J, leaving 8 bases between them. The CDR3 here is CASSPEGNTEAFF. The CDR3, as DNA: TGCGCCAGCAGCCCGGAGGGGAACACTGAAGCTTTCTTT.

CDR3 sequence: CASGRTGVGHGGYTF. The CDR3 DNA reads as TGTGCCAGCGGGAGGACAGGGGTAGGGCACGGAGGCTACACCTTC. The V call is TRBV6-1, the J call TRBJ1-2, with TRBD1 matching over 9 bases. This CDR3 contains 15 residues. The V gene end was trimmed by 8 bases and the J gene end by 8 bases; junction bases not matched to a gene: 15. Germline lookup yields CDR1 MNHNS and CDR2 SASEGT.

This rearrangement joins TRBV7-6 to TRBJ2-3; 9 nucleotides match TRBD2. The V and J ends lost 1 base and 3 bases, in that order; junction bases with no gene match: 5. CDR3 length equals 16 residues. Per the germline V gene, CDR1 is SGHVS and CDR2 is FNYEAQ. CDR3 bases: TGTGCCAGCAGCTTAGGTAGCGGGGGAAGGACAGATACGCAGTATTTT. Its protein product is CASSLGSGGRTDTQYF.

The rearrangement joins TRBV6-5 to TRBJ1-2; TRBD1 might be the D (6 bases). CDR1 and CDR2 from the germline V gene are MNHEY and SVGAGI. The CDR3 extends over 15 amino acids. V was cut by 0 bases and J by 2 bases, with 10 bases left in between. In nucleotides, the CDR3 is TGTGCCAGCAGTTACTCAACAGGGTTCAACTATGGCTACACCTTC. Protein: CASSYSTGFNYGYTF.

V and J are TRBV7-9 and TRBJ1-1; D is possibly TRBD1 (5 bases). Trimming stripped 5 bases from V and 2 bases from J, with 18 bases between. The CDR3 loop spans 16 amino acids. Germline CDR1 reads SEHNR; CDR2 reads FQNEAQ (reference sequence). The CDR3 protein is CASSPPAKGENTEAFF. The CDR3, as DNA: TGTGCCAGCAGCCCTCCGGCGAAAGGGGAAAACACTGAAGCTTTCTTT. Complete variable domain (other parts from reference TRBV7-9 and TRBJ1-1): DTGVSQNPRHKITKRGQNVTFRCDPISEHNRLYWYRQTLGQGPEFLTYFQNEAQLEKSRLLSDRFSAERPKGSFSTLEIQRTEQGDSAMYLCASSPPAKGENTEAFFGQGTRLTVV.